These 19 T cell receptor beta chains came from one sample sequenced in a study of cytomegalovirus exposure and HLA in healthy donors (dated by TCRdb to about 2017). The method behind the library was the immunoSEQ multiplex PCR assay. The multiplex PCR relied on a mix of 60 forward primers for TCR Vbeta segments and 13 reverse primers for TCR Jbeta segments. Here the immuneACCESS table is served through TCRdb, limited to in-frame sequences with V and J called. Missing clones are a known gap in these copies; in checked studies unresolved V genes cover under half, and the rest lacks a known reason. Recorded for this sample are around 150,000 clones; nearly 80% of them occurred a single time. Approximately 2% of the sample is in the top ten clones. Source material: PBMCs. The origin of the receptors is a man younger than 45 in good health and CMV-seronegative.

The gene calls are TRBV7-9 and TRBJ2-5; no firm D call. Germline CDR1 reads SEHNR; CDR2 reads FQNEAQ (reference sequence). Between the trimmed V and J ends, which lost 1 base and 2 bases, there was a span of 8 bases. CDR3 length: 14 residues. CDR3 in amino acids: CASSLDARQETQYF. The CDR3, as DNA: TGTGCCAGCAGCTTAGACGCACGGCAAGAGACCCAGTACTTC.

The V call is TRBV28, the J call TRBJ2-7; D is undetermined. This CDR3 spans 13 amino acids. Per the germline V gene, CDR1 is MDHEN and CDR2 is SYDVKM. Between the trimmed V and J ends, which lost 6 bases and 1 base, there was a span of 10 bases. The DNA for the CDR3 is TGTGCCAGCAGCCCCGAACGGTCCTACGAGCAGTACTTC. Translating gives CASSPERSYEQYF.

V usage is TRBV28 and J usage is TRBJ2-5, with unresolved D. The CDR3 spans 16 residues. Trimming shortened V by 6 bases and J by 0 bases, and 17 bases separated the two germline ends. The germline gives CDR1 MDHEN, CDR2 SYDVKM. The CDR3 spells CASSRFANLYQETQYF. The CDR3 bases are TGTGCCAGCAGCCGTTTCGCGAACCTGTACCAAGAGACCCAGTACTTC.

This clone came up a few times. The chain employs TRBV19 and TRBJ1-2; maybe TRBD1 (5 bases). Trimming removed 7 bases from V and 6 bases from J, with 21 bases in between. From germline, CDR1 is LNHDA and CDR2 SQIVND (reference sequence). The CDR3 totals 15 residues. CDR3 loop: CASTLGSRGSHGYTF. In DNA, the CDR3 is TGTGCCAGTACCCTGGGGTCACGGGGGAGCCATGGCTACACCTTC.

The chain combines TRBV18 with TRBJ1-2; a weak D match, TRBD1 (6 bases). CDR3 size: 15 residues. Trimming shortened V by 5 bases and J by 0 bases, and 13 bases separated the two germline ends. The germline V gene encodes CDR1 KGHSH and CDR2 LQKENI. CDR3 coding DNA: TGTGCCAGCTCATCCTCAGGGGCAACTAACTATGGCTACACCTTC. The encoded protein is CASSSSGATNYGYTF.

This rearrangement joins TRBV5-1 to TRBJ2-1; D is undetermined. The CDR3 loop spans 15 amino acids. Germline lookup yields CDR1 SGHRS and CDR2 YFSETQ. Trimming shortened V by 1 base and J by 0 bases, and 8 bases separated the two germline ends. The CDR3 nucleotides are TGCGCCAGCAGCTTGTCCACGAGCTCCTACAATGAGCAGTTCTTC. Protein sequence: CASSLSTSSYNEQFF. Supplemented by reference TRBV5-1 and TRBJ2-1, the full variable domain reads KAGVTQTPRYLIKTRGQQVTLSCSPISGHRSVSWYQQTPGQGLQFLFEYFSETQRNKGNFPGRFSGRQFSNSRSEMNVSTLELGDSALYLCASSLSTSSYNEQFFGPGTRLTVL.

The V call is TRBV28, the J call TRBJ1-5, with TRBD1 matching over 7 bases. The length of the CDR3 is 19 residues. Trimming at V came to 4 bases and at J to 0 bases, leaving 15 bases not matched to a gene. Germline loops: CDR1 MDHEN, CDR2 SYDVKM. The CDR3, as DNA: TGTGCCAGCAGTTGGAACCAGAGAGACAGGGCAACTAGCAATCAGCCCCAGCATTTT. Translating it yields CASSWNQRDRATSNQPQHF.

The chain uses TRBV27 and TRBJ1-1; D unresolved. Germline lookup yields CDR1 MNHEY and CDR2 SMNVEV (reference sequence). V was cut by 6 bases and J by 5 bases, with 13 bases left in between. The CDR3 consists of 13 residues. The CDR3 DNA reads TGTGCCAGCAGAATGGAGGGAGCGACTGAAGCTTTCTTT. This translates into CASRMEGATEAFF.

This rearrangement joins TRBV6-4 to TRBJ2-1; a possible D gene is TRBD2 (6 bases). The V end was cut by 4 bases, the J end by 7 bases, with 11 bases between. This CDR3 has 13 amino acids. Germline V gives CDR1 MRHNA, CDR2 SNTAGT. The CDR3 region is CASSVTSRNEQFF. The CDR3 DNA follows: TGTGCCAGCAGTGTGACTAGTAGGAATGAGCAGTTCTTC.

This chain links TRBV29-1 with TRBJ2-3; the D gene is possibly TRBD1 (6 bases). This CDR3 is built from 13 residues. Trimming removed 3 bases at V and 3 bases at J, with 10 bases between. Germline values: CDR1 SQVTM, CDR2 ANQGSEA. The CDR3 bases are TGCAGCGTTGATAGGGGGACAACAGATACGCAGTATTTT. It specifies CSVDRGTTDTQYF.

The rearrangement links TRBV5-1 to TRBJ2-1; perhaps TRBD2 as D (6 bases). This CDR3 spans 14 amino acids. Germline lookup yields CDR1 SGHRS and CDR2 YFSETQ. The ends were cut back, 4 bases at V and 15 bases at J, with 23 bases in the middle. The CDR3 bases are TGCGCCAGCAGCGAAAGGGACTTAGCTGTCGGTGGGTTCTTC. The encoded protein is CASSERDLAVGGFF.

The chain uses TRBV5-1 and TRBJ2-1; 8 bases line up with TRBD2. The CDR3 covers 14 residues. V gave up 4 bases and J gave up 5 bases; unmatched junction bases: 5. In germline, CDR1 is SGHRS, CDR2 YFSETQ. The CDR3 here is CASSNGGGHNEQFF. CDR3 bases: TGCGCCAGCAGCAACGGGGGGGGCCACAATGAGCAGTTCTTC.

The chain has TRBV7-9 and TRBJ2-3, with TRBD2 as a possible D gene (7 bases). CDR1 and CDR2 (germline): SEHNR, FQNEAQ (reference sequence). This CDR3 region has 13 residues. The V end was cut by 5 bases, the J end by 6 bases, with 12 bases between. For the CDR3, the DNA is TGTGCCAGCAGCCCGGGGGGCGGGGATACGCAGTATTTT. This codes for CASSPGGGDTQYF.

This sequence joins TRBV28 and TRBJ1-5, with TRBD1 matching 7 bases. Germline values: CDR1 MDHEN, CDR2 SYDVKM. V shed 3 bases and J 3 bases; nucleotides not matched to a gene: 5. The CDR3 extends over 15 amino acids. CDR3 region: CASSFPQGNNQPQHF. DNA for the CDR3: TGTGCCAGCAGTTTCCCACAGGGGAACAATCAGCCCCAGCATTTT.

On this clone: The DNA is omitted, as the CDR3 cannot be located on it reliably, and the CDR3 follows TCRdb's listing. V usage is TRBV11-3 and J usage is TRBJ2-7; the table's D call of TRBD1 was not tested on the DNA. Per the germline V gene, CDR1 is SGHNT and CDR2 is YENEEA. The CDR3 comprises 17 residues, both ends counted. The CDR3 protein is CASACVSLCQAEVEQYF.

This clone was observed a handful of times. The chain joins TRBV7-9 to TRBJ1-4; D gene unclear. V was cut by 1 base and J by 4 bases, with 10 bases left in between. The CDR3 covers 15 residues. Per the germline V gene, CDR1 is SEHNR and CDR2 is FQNEAQ (reference sequence). CDR3 DNA sequence: TGTGCCAGCAGCTTAGTGGGAGGCCTTAATGAAAAACTGTTTTTT. It codes for CASSLVGGLNEKLFF.

J is TRBJ2-7 and V is TRBV6-1, with D possibly matching TRBD2 (5 bases). The CDR3 length is 14 residues. Germline CDR1 reads MNHNS; CDR2 reads SASEGT. V gave up 1 base and J gave up 2 bases, with 9 bases separating them. CDR3 DNA: TGTGCCAGCAGTGAAGGCGGGTGGCCCTACGAGCAGTACTTC. The encoded protein is CASSEGGWPYEQYF.

The rearrangement links TRBV5-1 to TRBJ2-1; TRBD1 aligns across 8 bases. Unmatched junction bases numbered 1, after V lost 0 bases and J lost 8 bases. Germline loops: CDR1 SGHRS, CDR2 YFSETQ. The CDR3 sequence is 13 residues long. In nucleotides, the CDR3 is TGCGCCAGCAGCTTGGACAGGGGGGATGAGCAGTTCTTC. This gives the protein CASSLDRGDEQFF. Variable domain in full (rest from reference TRBV5-1 and TRBJ2-1): KAGVTQTPRYLIKTRGQQVTLSCSPISGHRSVSWYQQTPGQGLQFLFEYFSETQRNKGNFPGRFSGRQFSNSRSEMNVSTLELGDSALYLCASSLDRGDEQFFGPGTRLTVL.

The genes are TRBV15 and TRBJ1-2; D not certain. The CDR3 has 16 amino acids. Looked up from germline, CDR1 is LNHNV and CDR2 is YYDKDF (reference sequence). V dropped 3 bases and J dropped 0 bases, with 14 bases sitting between them. The CDR3 DNA reads as TGTGCCACCAGCAGCGGAAATGAGGCTACTAACTATGGCTACACCTTC. Protein: CATSSGNEATNYGYTF. Full variable domain (remainder filled in from reference TRBV15 and TRBJ1-2): DAMVIQNPRYQVTQFGKPVTLSCSQTLNHNVMYWYQQKSSQAPKLLFHYYDKDFNNEADTPDNFQSRRPNTSFCFLDIRSPGLGDTAMYLCATSSGNEATNYGYTFGSGTRLTVV.